The next 26 T cell receptor beta chains were all read from a single sample in a study of blood T cell repertoires in COVID-19. The assay was immunoSEQ multiplex PCR, and TCRdb's table has in-frame clones only and misses some. Among about 250,000 clones listed, under 90% were seen once. The sample taken for sequencing was peripheral blood. These TCRs come from a woman aged 40 to 50 who had recovered from COVID-19.

Concerning this clone: Distinct nucleotide sequences in the sample also encode this CDR3. This chain joins TRBV3-1 (or the pseudogene TRBV3-2) and TRBJ1-5; TRBD1 might be the D (5 bases). The CDR3 loop spans 14 amino acids. In germline, CDR1 is LGHDT, CDR2 YNNKEL (reference sequence). The ends were cut back, 1 base at V and 6 bases at J, with 10 bases in the middle. The CDR3 coding sequence is TGTGCCAGCAGCCAAGGGGGCGGGGGTCAGCCCCAGCATTTT. It encodes CASSQGGGGQPQHF.

The V gene is TRBV15, the J gene TRBJ2-3, with 10 bases matching TRBD2. Germline V CDR1 and CDR2: LNHNV, YYDKDF (reference sequence). V trimming: 9 bases; J trimming: 2 bases; junction bases outside the gene matches: 5. The CDR3 sequence is 14 residues long. This chain's CDR3 is CATRTSGSTDTQYF. CDR3 bases: TGTGCCACAAGGACTAGCGGATCCACAGATACGCAGTATTTT.

The V and J genes are TRBV29-1 and TRBJ2-7; D not resolved. Germline V gives CDR1 SQVTM, CDR2 ANQGSEA. This CDR3 region has 13 residues. V was pared by 3 bases and J by 3 bases, with 12 bases between. CDR3 sequence reads: CSVDPGLGYEQYF. For the CDR3, the DNA is TGCAGCGTTGACCCGGGTTTGGGCTACGAGCAGTACTTC.

This chain uses TRBV18 with TRBJ2-7; 11 bases agree with TRBD2. CDR3 length: 16 amino acids. Germline CDR1 is KGHSH and CDR2 is LQKENI. V trimming: 3 bases; J trimming: 7 bases; junction bases outside the gene matches: 11. CDR3 residues: CASSPPTGTSGWEQYF. The CDR3 region has the DNA TGTGCCAGCTCACCGCCAACCGGGACTAGCGGTTGGGAGCAGTACTTC.

CDR3 sequence reads: CASSFLLIAGGHGEQFF. CDR3 coding DNA: TGTGCCAGCAGTTTCCTATTAATAGCGGGAGGGCACGGTGAGCAGTTCTTC. V usage is TRBV28 and J usage is TRBJ2-1; the match to TRBD2 covers 11 bases. The CDR3 spans 17 residues. Trimming took 3 bases from V and 9 from J; bases not matched to a gene: 13. CDR1 is MDHEN and CDR2 is SYDVKM in the germline V gene.

The chain is built from TRBV20-1 and TRBJ1-5, with TRBD1 as a possible D gene (5 bases). CDR3 length: 15 residues. The ends were cut back, 3 bases at V and 2 bases at J, with 14 bases in the middle. The V gene's germline CDR1 is DFQATT and CDR2 SNEGSKA (reference sequence). The CDR3 nucleotides are TGCAGTGCTAGTCGGGCGGGGACCGGCAATCAGCCCCAGCATTTT. Translating it yields CSASRAGTGNQPQHF.

This clone was counted only a few times. The sample contains more than one DNA sequence encoding this CDR3. V gene TRBV5-1 combines with J gene TRBJ2-6, with no clear D. This CDR3 spans 15 amino acids. Germline CDR1 and CDR2: SGHRS and YFSETQ. V was cut by 0 bases and J by 3 bases, with 7 bases left in between. The CDR3: CASSLGTDGANVLTF. CDR3 sequence (DNA): TGCGCCAGCAGCTTGGGAACAGATGGGGCCAACGTCCTGACTTTC.

The gene calls are TRBV24-1 and TRBJ1-5, with D possibly matching TRBD1 (6 bases). V lost 5 bases and J 1 base, leaving 11 bases between the germline ends. The CDR3 contains 15 residues. CDR1 is KGHDR, CDR2 SFDVKD, per germline. The CDR3 reads CATSGAQGSNQPQHF. Written as DNA, the CDR3 is TGTGCCACCAGTGGGGCACAGGGAAGCAATCAGCCCCAGCATTTT.

The chain carries TRBV19 and TRBJ2-2; 8 bases fit TRBD1. This CDR3 has 14 amino acids. Looked up from germline, CDR1 is LNHDA and CDR2 is SQIVND (reference sequence). Trimming at V came to 5 bases and at J to 6 bases, leaving 5 bases not matched to a gene. Here the CDR3 reads CASSLPQGAGELFF. The CDR3 DNA reads TGTGCCAGTAGTCTTCCACAGGGGGCCGGGGAGCTGTTTTTT.

The chain is built from TRBV7-9 and TRBJ1-6; 8 bases agree with TRBD1. The trim removed 5 bases at V and 8 bases at J, leaving 8 bases unmatched. This CDR3 is 15 amino acids long. The V gene's germline CDR1 is SEHNR and CDR2 FQNEAQ (reference sequence). The chain's CDR3 is CASSARQGNDSPLHF. CDR3 in DNA: TGTGCCAGCAGCGCCCGACAGGGGAACGATTCACCCCTCCACTTT.

This rearrangement joins TRBV27 to TRBJ1-1; the D is unclear. CDR3 length equals 14 residues. V dropped 4 bases and J dropped 3 bases, with 12 bases sitting between them. Germline V gene lookup returns CDR1 MNHEY and CDR2 SMNVEV (reference sequence). Here the CDR3 reads CASSSPTNYTEAFF. The CDR3 DNA follows: TGTGCCAGCAGTTCCCCTACGAACTACACTGAAGCTTTCTTT.

The chain uses TRBV6-4 and TRBJ2-3; TRBD2 matches at 8 bases. This CDR3 is 20 amino acids long. Trimming cost V 3 bases and J 5 bases; bases outside gene matches: 22. Germline V CDR1 and CDR2: MRHNA, SNTAGT. The CDR3 nucleotides are TGTGCCAGCAGTGAGCCCACCGCCGGTGCGGGAGGTGGGGTTGGAGATACGCAGTATTTT. Protein product: CASSEPTAGAGGGVGDTQYF.

The gene calls are TRBV4-2 and TRBJ2-1, with 11 nucleotides matching TRBD2. J lost 0 bases, V lost 0 bases, and 7 bases had no gene match. The germline V gene has CDR1 LGHNA and CDR2 YNFKEQ. This CDR3 region has 19 residues. The CDR3 reads CASSQDRTSGYSSYNEQFF. The CDR3 DNA is TGTGCCAGCAGCCAAGATCGGACTAGCGGGTATAGCTCCTACAATGAGCAGTTCTTC.

This clone has only one observation. J is TRBJ1-1 and V is TRBV18; 8 bases line up with TRBD1. CDR3 length: 14 residues. V gave up 5 bases and J gave up 4 bases; unmatched junction bases: 6. The germline V gene has CDR1 KGHSH and CDR2 LQKENI. The CDR3 region is CASSIGQGTTEAFF. The CDR3 nucleotides read TGTGCCAGCTCAATAGGACAGGGAACCACTGAAGCTTTCTTT.

This sequence joins TRBV15 and TRBJ2-7, with TRBD2 as a possible D gene (5 bases). The CDR3 spans 15 residues. V was trimmed by 3 bases and J by 2 bases, leaving 14 bases between them. Germline V CDR1 and CDR2: LNHNV, YYDKDF (reference sequence). CDR3 sequence: CATSSGVANTYEQYF. The CDR3 DNA follows: TGTGCCACCAGCAGCGGGGTAGCAAATACCTACGAGCAGTACTTC.

This clone was picked up a small number of times. The rearrangement links TRBV5-5 to TRBJ2-6; 11 bases agree with TRBD1. The CDR3 runs to 18 residues. V was pared by 1 base and J by 2 bases, with 5 bases of the junction left unmatched. Germline V lookup: CDR1 SGHKS, CDR2 YYEKEE (reference sequence). The CDR3 loop is CASSLWGQGDAGANVLTF. The CDR3 bases are TGTGCCAGCAGCTTGTGGGGACAGGGGGACGCTGGGGCCAACGTCCTGACTTTC.

This sequence joins TRBV7-8 and TRBJ1-1; TRBD1 matches at 11 bases. Germline V CDR1 and CDR2: SGHVS, FQNEAQ. Trimming took 8 bases from V and 5 from J; bases not matched to a gene: 4. This CDR3 is 13 amino acids long. The CDR3 DNA is TGTGCCAGCCTTGGACAGGGGGCGACTGAAGCTTTCTTT. Protein: CASLGQGATEAFF.

The chain combines TRBV7-8 with TRBJ1-5; D may be TRBD1 (5 bases). V was trimmed by 0 bases and J by 4 bases, leaving 10 bases between them. The germline V gene encodes CDR1 SGHVS and CDR2 FQNEAQ. This CDR3 is 15 amino acids long. The CDR3 nucleotides are TGTGCCAGCAGCTTAGCCCAGGGTCAAAATCAGCCCCAGCATTTT. Protein sequence: CASSLAQGQNQPQHF.

Here the CDR3 reads CASSRGHANTGELFF. In nucleotides, the CDR3 is TGTGCCAGTAGTAGGGGGCACGCGAACACCGGGGAGCTGTTTTTT. The chain combines TRBV19 with TRBJ2-2; D possibly corresponds to TRBD1 (6 bases). Germline V gene data show CDR1 as LNHDA and CDR2 as SQIVND (reference sequence). The CDR3 has 15 amino acids. Trimming took 4 bases from V and 0 from J, leaving 9 bases between them.

The rearrangement uses TRBV28 and TRBJ1-2; D not certain. Germline CDR1 is MDHEN and CDR2 is SYDVKM. V was pared by 3 bases and J by 0 bases, with 11 bases between. The CDR3 is 15 amino acids. The CDR3 DNA reads TGTGCCAGCAGTTTGTTCGAGATAGCTAACTATGGCTACACCTTC. The encoded protein is CASSLFEIANYGYTF.

The chain links TRBV9 to TRBJ1-5; 7 bases match TRBD1. The CDR3 totals 14 residues. From germline, CDR1 is SGDLS and CDR2 YYNGEE. The V and J ends lost 0 bases and 5 bases, in that order; junction bases with no gene match: 2. In nucleotides, the CDR3 is TGTGCCAGCAGCGTAGAGGGGGCTGATCAGCCCCAGCATTTT. Its translation is CASSVEGADQPQHF.

The genes are TRBV5-1 and TRBJ1-2; possibly TRBD1 for D (5 bases). V lost 4 bases to trimming and J lost 0 bases, with 16 bases between them. CDR1 and CDR2 from the germline V gene are SGHRS and YFSETQ. This CDR3 has 16 residues. CDR3 DNA sequence: TGCGCCAGCAGCCCCACCCCGACAGATACTAACTATGGCTACACCTTC. Protein sequence: CASSPTPTDTNYGYTF.

This chain connects TRBV5-1 to TRBJ2-3; D gene unclear. This CDR3 comprises 13 residues. The V end lost 0 bases, the J end lost 6 bases, and 8 bases lay between the germline ends. Germline loops: CDR1 SGHRS, CDR2 YFSETQ. CDR3 sequence: CASSLAELDTQYF. The CDR3, as DNA: TGCGCCAGCAGCTTGGCCGAGTTGGATACGCAGTATTTT.

The rearrangement uses TRBV28 and TRBJ2-5; 8 bases are a match to TRBD2. CDR3 length: 16 amino acids. Per the germline V gene, CDR1 is MDHEN and CDR2 is SYDVKM. The trim removed 6 bases at V and 3 bases at J, leaving 12 bases unmatched. CDR3 nucleotide sequence: TGTGCCAGCAGCTCGATTCTCGGGGGGGCTGAAGAGACCCAGTACTTC. Encoded protein: CASSSILGGAEETQYF.

V usage is TRBV19 and J usage is TRBJ1-5, with TRBD1 identical over 11 bases. CDR3 length: 15 residues. The V segment lost 4 bases and the J segment 7 bases; nucleotides outside the gene matches: 6. Germline V gives CDR1 LNHDA, CDR2 SQIVND (reference sequence). CDR3 sequence (DNA): TGTGCCAGTAGTAAACGGGACAGGGGGAACCAGCCCCAGCATTTT. Protein product: CASSKRDRGNQPQHF.

Only one count was recorded for this clone. This chain links TRBV18 with TRBJ1-2, with D possibly matching TRBD1 (5 bases). Trimming stripped 1 base from V and 0 bases from J, with 9 bases between. This CDR3 comprises 15 residues. Germline V gene lookup returns CDR1 KGHSH and CDR2 LQKENI. CDR3 loop: CASSPRSGSNYGYTF. The CDR3 DNA sequence: TGTGCCAGCTCACCACGGTCAGGGTCTAACTATGGCTACACCTTC.